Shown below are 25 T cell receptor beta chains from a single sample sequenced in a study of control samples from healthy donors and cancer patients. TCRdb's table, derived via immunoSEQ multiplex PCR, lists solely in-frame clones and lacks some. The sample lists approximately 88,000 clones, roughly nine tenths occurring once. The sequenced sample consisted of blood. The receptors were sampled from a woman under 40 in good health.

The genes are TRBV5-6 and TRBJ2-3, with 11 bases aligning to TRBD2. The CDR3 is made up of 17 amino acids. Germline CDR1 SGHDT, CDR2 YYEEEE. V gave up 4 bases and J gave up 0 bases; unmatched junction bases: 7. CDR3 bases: TGTGCCAGCAGCGGTAGCGGGGGGGCCCCTAGCACAGATACGCAGTATTTT. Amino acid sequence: CASSGSGGAPSTDTQYF.

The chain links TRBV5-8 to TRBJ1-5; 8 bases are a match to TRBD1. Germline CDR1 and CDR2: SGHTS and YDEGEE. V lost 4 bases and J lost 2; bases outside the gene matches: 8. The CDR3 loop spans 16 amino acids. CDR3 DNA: TGTGCCAGCAGCCGAAGGACAGGGTGGGGCAATCAGCCCCAGCATTTT. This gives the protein CASSRRTGWGNQPQHF.

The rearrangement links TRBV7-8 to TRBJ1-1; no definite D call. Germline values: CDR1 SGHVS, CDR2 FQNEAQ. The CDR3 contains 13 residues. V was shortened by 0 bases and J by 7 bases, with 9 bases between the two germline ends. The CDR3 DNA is TGTGCCAGCAGCTTAGCGGGGTCCCGTGAAGCTTTCTTT. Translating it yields CASSLAGSREAFF.

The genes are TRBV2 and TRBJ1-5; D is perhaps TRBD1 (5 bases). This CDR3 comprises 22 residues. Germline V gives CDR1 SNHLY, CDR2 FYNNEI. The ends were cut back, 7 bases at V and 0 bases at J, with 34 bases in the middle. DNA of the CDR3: TGTGCCAGCACTGAGGGGCAGCCGCCGAATGTTTGGCAGACTTATAGCAATCAGCCCCAGCATTTT. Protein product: CASTEGQPPNVWQTYSNQPQHF.

The DNA for the CDR3 is TGTGCCAGCAGTTTGGGACAGAACTATGGCTACACCTTC. Amino acid sequence: CASSLGQNYGYTF. V and J are TRBV27 and TRBJ1-2; 7 bases line up with TRBD1. Germline V CDR1 and CDR2: MNHEY, SMNVEV (reference sequence). Unmatched junction bases numbered 0, after V lost 3 bases and J lost 2 bases. CDR3 size: 13 residues.

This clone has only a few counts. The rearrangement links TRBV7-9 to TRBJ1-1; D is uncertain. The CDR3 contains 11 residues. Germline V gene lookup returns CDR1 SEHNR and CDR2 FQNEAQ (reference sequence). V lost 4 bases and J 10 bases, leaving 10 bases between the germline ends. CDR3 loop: CASSSPPGAFF. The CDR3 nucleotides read TGTGCCAGCAGCTCCCCTCCGGGAGCTTTCTTT.

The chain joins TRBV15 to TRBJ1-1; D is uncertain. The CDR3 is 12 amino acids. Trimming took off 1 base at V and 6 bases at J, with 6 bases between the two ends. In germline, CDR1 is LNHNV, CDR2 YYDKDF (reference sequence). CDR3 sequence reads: CATSRGPPEAFF. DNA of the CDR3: TGTGCCACCAGCAGAGGCCCCCCTGAAGCTTTCTTT.

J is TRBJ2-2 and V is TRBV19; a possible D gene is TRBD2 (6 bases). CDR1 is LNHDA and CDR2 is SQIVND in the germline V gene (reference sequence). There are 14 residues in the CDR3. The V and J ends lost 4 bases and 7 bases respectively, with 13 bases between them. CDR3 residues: CASSRREVVGELFF. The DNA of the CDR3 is TGTGCCAGTAGTAGGAGGGAAGTTGTCGGGGAGCTGTTTTTT. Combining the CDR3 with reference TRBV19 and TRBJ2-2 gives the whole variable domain DGGITQSPKYLFRKEGQNVTLSCEQNLNHDAMYWYRQDPGQGLRLIYYSQIVNDFQKGDIAEGYSVSREKKESFPLTVTSAQKNPTAFYLCASSRREVVGELFFGEGSRLTVL.

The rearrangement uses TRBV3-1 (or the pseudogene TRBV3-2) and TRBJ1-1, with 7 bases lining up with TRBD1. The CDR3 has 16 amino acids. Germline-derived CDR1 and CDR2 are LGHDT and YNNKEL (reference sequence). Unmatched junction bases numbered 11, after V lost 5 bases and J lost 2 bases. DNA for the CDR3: TGTGCCAGCAGCTTCAATCCCGGGACAGCTAACACTGAAGCTTTCTTT. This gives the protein CASSFNPGTANTEAFF.

CDR3 loop: CASSTRDRGIQPQHF. CDR3 DNA sequence: TGTGCCAGCAGTACCCGGGACAGGGGGATTCAGCCCCAGCATTTT. The V gene is TRBV28, the J gene TRBJ1-5, with TRBD1 identical over 11 bases. With 5 bases clipped from V and 6 bases from J, the junction kept 6 bases outside the gene matches. CDR3 length: 15 residues. The germline V gene encodes CDR1 MDHEN and CDR2 SYDVKM.

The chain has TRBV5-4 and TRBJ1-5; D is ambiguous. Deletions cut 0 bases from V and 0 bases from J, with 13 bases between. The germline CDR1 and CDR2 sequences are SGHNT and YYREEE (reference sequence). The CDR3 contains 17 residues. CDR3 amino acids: CASSLEQAIDSNQPQHF. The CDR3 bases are TGTGCCAGCAGCTTGGAGCAGGCGATCGATAGCAATCAGCCCCAGCATTTT.

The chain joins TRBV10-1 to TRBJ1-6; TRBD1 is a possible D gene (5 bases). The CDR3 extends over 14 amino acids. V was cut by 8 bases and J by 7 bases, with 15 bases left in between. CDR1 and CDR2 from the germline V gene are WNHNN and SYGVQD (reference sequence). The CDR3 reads CASSRGPKNSPLHF. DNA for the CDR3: TGCGCCAGCTCAAGGGGACCTAAGAATTCACCCCTCCACTTT.

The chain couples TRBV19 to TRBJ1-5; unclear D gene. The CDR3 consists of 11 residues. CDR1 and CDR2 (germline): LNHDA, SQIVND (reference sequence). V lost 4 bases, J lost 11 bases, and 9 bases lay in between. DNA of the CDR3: TGTGCCAGTAGTACAGATTTGGCCCAGCATTTT. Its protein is CASSTDLAQHF.

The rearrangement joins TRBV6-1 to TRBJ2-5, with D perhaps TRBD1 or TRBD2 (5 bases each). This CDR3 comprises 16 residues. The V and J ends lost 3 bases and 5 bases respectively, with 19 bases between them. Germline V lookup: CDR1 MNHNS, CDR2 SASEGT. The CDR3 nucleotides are TGTGCCAGCAGTGACAGGGACCGGGGATCGTGGGAGACCCAGTACTTC. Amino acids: CASSDRDRGSWETQYF.

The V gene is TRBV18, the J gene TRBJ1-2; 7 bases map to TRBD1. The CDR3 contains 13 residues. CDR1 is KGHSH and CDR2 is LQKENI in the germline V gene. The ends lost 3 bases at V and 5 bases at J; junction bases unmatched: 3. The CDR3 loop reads CASSPLTGYGYTF. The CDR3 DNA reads TGTGCCAGCTCACCGCTGACAGGGTATGGCTACACCTTC.

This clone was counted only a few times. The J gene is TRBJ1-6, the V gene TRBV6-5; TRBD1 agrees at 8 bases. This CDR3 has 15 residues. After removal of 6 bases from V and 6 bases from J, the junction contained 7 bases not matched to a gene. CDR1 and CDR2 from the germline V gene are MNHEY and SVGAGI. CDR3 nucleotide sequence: TGTGCCAGCAGATTGTCACAGGGGGGTAATTCACCCCTCCACTTT. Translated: CASRLSQGGNSPLHF.

The CDR3: CASSKGDRVYNEQFF. The CDR3 region has the DNA TGTGCCAGCAGCAAAGGGGACAGGGTATACAATGAGCAGTTCTTC. The V gene is TRBV5-4, the J gene TRBJ2-1; 9 bases match TRBD1. CDR3 size: 15 residues. Germline trimming cut 4 bases from V and 4 bases from J; bases unmatched to any gene: 6. Germline lookup yields CDR1 SGHNT and CDR2 YYREEE (reference sequence). The entire variable domain, with the rest obtained from reference TRBV5-4 and TRBJ2-1, is as follows: ETGVTQSPTHLIKTRGQQVTLRCSSQSGHNTVSWYQQALGQGPQFIFQYYREEENGRGNFPPRFSGLQFPNYSSELNVNALELDDSALYLCASSKGDRVYNEQFFGPGTRLTVL.

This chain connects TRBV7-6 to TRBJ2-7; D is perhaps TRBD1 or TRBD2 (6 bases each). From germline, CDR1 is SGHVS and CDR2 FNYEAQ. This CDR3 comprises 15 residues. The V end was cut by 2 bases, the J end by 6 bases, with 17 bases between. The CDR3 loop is CASSLNFAKGGEQYF. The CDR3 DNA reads TGTGCCAGCAGCTTAAATTTCGCGAAGGGGGGCGAGCAGTACTTC. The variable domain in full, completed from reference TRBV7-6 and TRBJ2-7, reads GAGVSQSPRYKVTKRGQDVALRCDPISGHVSLYWYRQALGQGPEFLTYFNYEAQQDKSGLPNDRFSAERPEGSISTLTIQRTEQRDSAMYRCASSLNFAKGGEQYFGPGTRLTVT.

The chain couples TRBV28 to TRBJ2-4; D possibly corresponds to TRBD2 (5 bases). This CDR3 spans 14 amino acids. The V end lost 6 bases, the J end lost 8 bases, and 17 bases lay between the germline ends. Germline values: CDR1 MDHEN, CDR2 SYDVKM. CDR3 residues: CASSATPYGDIQYF. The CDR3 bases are TGTGCCAGCAGCGCCACCCCCTACGGGGACATTCAGTACTTC.

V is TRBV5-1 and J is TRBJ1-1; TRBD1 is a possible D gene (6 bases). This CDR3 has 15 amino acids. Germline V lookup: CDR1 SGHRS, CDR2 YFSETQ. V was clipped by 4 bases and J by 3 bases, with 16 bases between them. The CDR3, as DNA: TGCGCCAGCAGCGCCGGGACAACGATGGACACTGAAGCTTTCTTT. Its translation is CASSAGTTMDTEAFF.

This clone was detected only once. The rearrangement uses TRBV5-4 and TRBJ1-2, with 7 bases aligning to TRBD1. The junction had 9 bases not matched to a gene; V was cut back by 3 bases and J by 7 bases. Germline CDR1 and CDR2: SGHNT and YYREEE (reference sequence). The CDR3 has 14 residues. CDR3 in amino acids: CASSSRQGASGYTF. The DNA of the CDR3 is TGTGCCAGCAGCTCCAGACAGGGTGCAAGTGGCTACACCTTC.

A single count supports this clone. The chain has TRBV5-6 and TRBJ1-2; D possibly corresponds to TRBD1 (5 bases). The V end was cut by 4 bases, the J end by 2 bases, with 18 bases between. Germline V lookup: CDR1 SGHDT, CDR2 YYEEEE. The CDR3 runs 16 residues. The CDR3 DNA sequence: TGTGCCAGCAGCGCGGGGGGGTCAGGCTTGAACTATGGCTACACCTTC. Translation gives CASSAGGSGLNYGYTF.

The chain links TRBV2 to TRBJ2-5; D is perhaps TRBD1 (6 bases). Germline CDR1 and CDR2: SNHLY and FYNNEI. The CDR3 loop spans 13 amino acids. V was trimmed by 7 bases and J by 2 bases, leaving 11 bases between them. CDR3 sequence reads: CASIRDIQETQYF. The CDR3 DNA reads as TGTGCCAGCATTCGGGACATTCAAGAGACCCAGTACTTC.

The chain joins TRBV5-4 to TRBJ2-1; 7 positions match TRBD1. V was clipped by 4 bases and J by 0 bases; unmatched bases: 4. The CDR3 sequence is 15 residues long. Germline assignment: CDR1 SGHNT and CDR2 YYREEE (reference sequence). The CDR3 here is CASSEGQTSYNEQFF. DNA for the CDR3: TGTGCCAGCAGCGAGGGACAGACCTCCTACAATGAGCAGTTCTTC. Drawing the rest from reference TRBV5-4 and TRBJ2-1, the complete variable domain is ETGVTQSPTHLIKTRGQQVTLRCSSQSGHNTVSWYQQALGQGPQFIFQYYREEENGRGNFPPRFSGLQFPNYSSELNVNALELDDSALYLCASSEGQTSYNEQFFGPGTRLTVL.

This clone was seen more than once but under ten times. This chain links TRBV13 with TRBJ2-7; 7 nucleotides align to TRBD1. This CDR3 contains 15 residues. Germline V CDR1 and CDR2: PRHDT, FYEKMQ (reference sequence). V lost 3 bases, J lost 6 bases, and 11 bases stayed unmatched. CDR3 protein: CASSFEGANPGEQYF. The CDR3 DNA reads TGTGCCAGCAGCTTTGAGGGGGCCAACCCGGGCGAGCAGTACTTC.